A single sample gave rise to the 22 T cell receptor beta chains below, sequenced in a study of T cell responses to AZD1222 COVID-19 vaccine. The method was immunoSEQ multiplex PCR; TCRdb's version includes in-frame clones alone and lacks a portion of them. The sample holds 170,000 or so clones, roughly 88% seen once. This specimen consisted of peripheral blood, obtained 28 days after the second AZD1222 dose. These receptors originate from an adult who received the AZD1222 COVID-19 vaccine.

The chain carries TRBV7-2 and TRBJ1-1; tentatively, D is TRBD1 (5 bases). This CDR3 contains 13 residues. Germline lookup yields CDR1 SGHTA and CDR2 FQGNSA. Trimming removed 4 bases at V and 8 bases at J, with 14 bases between. In nucleotides, the CDR3 is TGTGCCAGCAGCTCCCGGGGGGGGATGGAAGCTTTCTTT. This encodes CASSSRGGMEAFF.

This chain joins TRBV18 and TRBJ1-6; 9 positions agree with TRBD1. The CDR3 totals 15 residues. Germline V gives CDR1 KGHSH, CDR2 LQKENI. J gave up 9 bases and V 1 base, and 4 bases lay outside the gene matches. CDR3 protein: CASSPQLDRGSPLHF. Written as DNA, the CDR3 is TGTGCCAGCTCACCACAATTGGACAGGGGTTCACCCCTCCACTTT.

With respect to this clone: A read error is likely, as this CDR3 ends without the conserved phenylalanine or tryptophan. The DNA is left out, because the CDR3 cannot be placed on it with certainty; the CDR3 is given as TCRdb lists it. The chain recombines TRBV11-1 with TRBJ2-7; no check of the table's D call, TRBD2, against the DNA was made. The CDR3 is 13 residues long, ends included. The germline CDR1 and CDR2 sequences are SGHAT and FQDESV (reference sequence). CDR3 residues: CASSFPPRSIGRG.

This clone was detected once. V is TRBV10-1 and J is TRBJ2-1; 8 bases match TRBD1. Looked up from germline, CDR1 is WNHNN and CDR2 is SYGVQD (reference sequence). The J segment lost 7 bases and the V segment lost 3 bases, leaving 8 bases of the junction unmatched. The CDR3 totals 15 residues. CDR3: CASSERDRLINEQFF. The CDR3 region has the DNA TGCGCCAGCAGTGAACGGGACAGGTTAATTAATGAGCAGTTCTTC.

The chain combines TRBV29-1 with TRBJ2-2, with D perhaps given as TRBD1 or TRBD2 (6 bases each). V lost 1 base, J lost 7 bases, and 10 bases lay in between. The CDR3 extends over 13 amino acids. Germline CDR1 reads SQVTM; CDR2 reads ANQGSEA. In DNA form, the CDR3 reads TGCAGCGTTGAAGTAGGGGGGATCGGGGAGCTGTTTTTT. It is translated as CSVEVGGIGELFF.

The chain carries TRBV10-3 and TRBJ1-5; a possible D gene is TRBD1 (6 bases). Trimming pared 0 bases from V and 7 bases from J, leaving 16 bases between. CDR1 is ENHRY, CDR2 SYGVKD, per germline. This CDR3 has 16 amino acids. CDR3 sequence: CAISESIAGGGQPQHF. For the CDR3, the DNA is TGTGCCATCAGTGAGTCGATCGCCGGGGGCGGGCAGCCCCAGCATTTT.

The rearrangement links TRBV25-1 to TRBJ2-2, with TRBD1 identical over 7 bases. Germline CDR1 reads MGHDK; CDR2 reads SYGVNS. V was clipped by 3 bases and J by 7 bases; unmatched bases: 5. This CDR3 is built from 14 residues. The CDR3 protein is CASSDRTGLGELFF. The CDR3, as DNA: TGTGCCAGCAGTGATCGGACAGGCCTCGGGGAGCTGTTTTTT.

The rearrangement joins TRBV3-1 (or the pseudogene TRBV3-2) to TRBJ2-1; 8 bases are a match to TRBD2. The germline CDR1 and CDR2 sequences are LGHDT and YNNKEL (reference sequence). V was clipped by 4 bases and J by 10 bases; unmatched bases: 15. This CDR3 spans 16 amino acids. CDR3 coding DNA: TGTGCCAGCAGCCTTCGGGGGGGTTCCAACGCAAGGGAGCAGTTCTTC. It translates to CASSLRGGSNAREQFF.

This clone showed up just a few times. This chain connects TRBV12-3 or TRBV12-4 to TRBJ1-5; D gene ambiguous. The CDR3 is 12 residues long. V was trimmed by 10 bases and J by 3 bases, leaving 10 bases between them. This CDR3 is CANVCANQPQHF. DNA for the CDR3: TGTGCCAACGTATGCGCCAATCAGCCCCAGCATTTT.

The chain couples TRBV30 to TRBJ1-3, with a tentative D call TRBD1 (5 bases). Germline values: CDR1 GTSNPN, CDR2 SVGIG (reference sequence). V lost 0 bases to trimming and J lost 7 bases, with 19 bases between them. This CDR3 is built from 16 residues. The CDR3 DNA is TGTGCCTGGAGTGTACGAACAGGCGCTCTAGGGAACACCATATATTTT. It translates to CAWSVRTGALGNTIYF.

The genes are TRBV15 and TRBJ1-4, with 10 bases identical to TRBD1. Germline CDR1 is LNHNV and CDR2 is YYDKDF (reference sequence). J lost 7 bases, V lost 0 bases, and 2 bases had no gene match. There are 15 residues in the CDR3. The CDR3 sequence: CATSRDGQGGEKLFF. The DNA of the CDR3 is TGTGCCACCAGCAGAGATGGACAGGGGGGTGAAAAACTGTTTTTT.

This chain connects TRBV18 to TRBJ2-5; 7 nucleotides match TRBD1. Losses at the gene ends were 2 bases for V and 1 base for J; bases not matched to a gene: 4. This CDR3 has 15 amino acids. The germline V gene has CDR1 KGHSH and CDR2 LQKENI. The CDR3 is CASSPFRTGQETQYF. In DNA, the CDR3 is TGTGCCAGCTCACCATTCAGGACAGGCCAAGAGACCCAGTACTTC.

The chain combines TRBV6-1 with TRBJ1-1; the match to TRBD1 covers 7 bases. There are 15 residues in the CDR3. Germline lookup yields CDR1 MNHNS and CDR2 SASEGT. The trim removed 1 base at V and 3 bases at J, leaving 5 bases unmatched. The CDR3 loop is CASSEVTGLDTEAFF. CDR3 nucleotide sequence: TGTGCCAGCAGTGAAGTGACAGGGTTAGACACTGAAGCTTTCTTT.

As to this clone: The sample has other DNA sequences that encode this CDR3 too. The rearrangement links TRBV6-5 to TRBJ1-2; the D gene is possibly TRBD1 (5 bases). Between the trimmed V and J ends, which lost 0 bases and 4 bases, there was a span of 9 bases. CDR1 and CDR2 from the germline V gene are MNHEY and SVGAGI. The CDR3 loop spans 14 amino acids. The CDR3 bases are TGTGCCAGCAGTTACTCGCGGGGCGGCTATGGCTACACCTTC. This gives the protein CASSYSRGGYGYTF.

V is TRBV7-8 and J is TRBJ2-7, with 9 bases that match TRBD1. V lost 4 bases to trimming and J lost 5 bases; unmatched junction nucleotides: 9. The germline V gene encodes CDR1 SGHVS and CDR2 FQNEAQ. This CDR3 is 15 amino acids long. In DNA, the CDR3 is TGTGCCAGCAGCTCGGACAGGGGAATTGGCGACGAGCAGTACTTC. Protein: CASSSDRGIGDEQYF.

This clone has a single count. This chain links TRBV6-5 with TRBJ1-2, with a weak D call TRBD1 (6 bases). CDR1 and CDR2 (germline): MNHEY, SVGAGI. The V gene lost 6 bases and the J gene lost 6 bases, with 20 bases spanning the gap. The CDR3 sequence is 15 residues long. CDR3 coding DNA: TGTGCCAGCAGAGCCGAAACAGGGTTTCGGGATGGCTACACCTTC. It translates to CASRAETGFRDGYTF.

The chain employs TRBV4-3 and TRBJ2-3; 8 bases are a match to TRBD2. The CDR3 consists of 12 residues. The germline V gene has CDR1 LGHNA and CDR2 YSLEER. The trim removed 2 bases at V and 12 bases at J, leaving 4 bases unmatched. CDR3 protein: CASSQSGGYQYF. The DNA of the CDR3 is TGCGCCAGCAGCCAAAGCGGGGGCTACCAGTATTTT.

This clone has just a few counts. J is TRBJ2-7 and V is TRBV5-1; D is perhaps TRBD1 (7 bases). There are 15 residues in the CDR3. V lost 1 base to trimming and J lost 5 bases, with 16 bases between them. Germline V gene sequence: CDR1 SGHRS, CDR2 YFSETQ. CDR3 DNA sequence: TGCGCCAGCAGCTTGATAGGAGGGGGCCAGAACGAGCAGTACTTC. This gives the protein CASSLIGGGQNEQYF.

The rearrangement joins TRBV7-2 to TRBJ2-5, with D perhaps TRBD1 (7 bases). Trimming took 4 bases from V and 6 from J, leaving 21 bases between them. CDR3 length: 16 amino acids. Germline CDR1 reads SGHTA; CDR2 reads FQGNSA. CDR3 DNA: TGTGCCAGCAGCTCAGCCCAGGGGGGAGCATGGCAGACCCAGTACTTC. Its translation: CASSSAQGGAWQTQYF.

In regard to this clone: Other nucleotide sequences in the sample specify the same CDR3. V is TRBV19 and J is TRBJ1-5, with D maybe TRBD1 (5 bases). Germline lookup yields CDR1 LNHDA and CDR2 SQIVND (reference sequence). This CDR3 is built from 12 residues. The V and J ends lost 3 bases and 7 bases respectively, with 7 bases between them. For the CDR3, the DNA is TGTGCCAGTAGTATGAGGGGCCAGCCCCAGCATTTT. Translated, it gives CASSMRGQPQHF.

The chain couples TRBV20-1 to TRBJ2-7; TRBD1 is a possible D gene (6 bases). In germline, CDR1 is DFQATT, CDR2 SNEGSKA (reference sequence). The length of the CDR3 is 11 residues. Deletions cut 6 bases from V and 6 bases from J, with 12 bases between. CDR3 bases: TGCAGTGCCCCCGCAGGGGCCGAGCAGTACTTC. Its protein product is CSAPAGAEQYF.

This clone was found once. The same CDR3 arises from other DNA sequences in this sample as well. The genes are TRBV3-1 (or the pseudogene TRBV3-2) and TRBJ1-1; D is unclear. The CDR3 is 14 amino acids. CDR1 and CDR2 from the germline V gene are LGHDT and YNNKEL (reference sequence). With 0 bases removed from V and 1 base from J, the gap between germline ends came to 6 bases. CDR3 loop: CASSQEVRNTEAFF. DNA of the CDR3: TGTGCCAGCAGCCAAGAGGTTCGGAACACTGAAGCTTTCTTT.